The text below deals with one T cell receptor (beta chain). Its antigen is still unknown. Per-base qualities were not stored, and no clone one base away is much larger. These data belong to a study of T cell changes during pregnancy in multiple sclerosis (dated by TCRdb to the late 2010s). Context from the whole study: The study examined how the T cell repertoire changed over the course of pregnancy in women with multiple sclerosis.

Receptor amplification or capture employed the immunoSEQ multiplex PCR assay. TCRdb took over this immuneACCESS table, retaining in-frame rearrangements with V and J assigned. Such tables are incomplete; in checked studies, under half of the missing clones stem from an unresolved V gene, and the remainder is unexplained. The sample table contains roughly 52,000 clones; only one count was recorded for 85% to 95% of them. The ten largest clonotypes hold 0.25% of the sample. Here the sequenced sample was CD4+ T cells from peripheral blood mononuclear cells, taken in the third trimester of pregnancy. The TCR comes from a female donor with multiple sclerosis, enrolled in a pregnancy study.

The DNA reads as follows: TGTGCCAGTAGCCCCGACAGGGTTGAAGAGACCCAGTACTTC. Its protein product is CASSPDRVEETQYF. The rearranged chain carries TRBV19 and TRBJ2-5, and 7 junctional nucleotides match TRBD1. The CDR3 contains 14 residues, cysteine and phenylalanine counted. Only CDR3 DNA is held: 42 bases, read in frame from base 1. Looking up the germline V gene (reference sequence) yields CDR1 LNHDA and CDR2 SQIVND. Compared with germline, V lacks 6 bases and J lacks 3 bases; bases without a gene match: 7.